Below, one TCR beta chain is given with its context. Antigen specificity is unknown. CDR3 size: 15 residues. The germline gives CDR1 SGHTA, CDR2 FQGNSA. V was pared by 1 base and J by 8 bases, with 17 bases between. Generated by immunoSEQ multiplex PCR, the TCRdb table keeps only in-frame clones and is missing some. The table includes more than 100,000 clones, just over 90% detected once. This sample was included in a study of OX40 agonist ivuxolimab in advanced cancers. Whole-study findings and limits: At 0.1-3.0 mg/kg, partial responders had clonal expansion among the lowest observed.

This specimen consisted of CD4+ or CD8+ T cells sorted from blood, obtained in a trial of the OX40 agonist ivuxolimab. The rearrangement links TRBV7-2 to TRBJ1-2; TRBD1 is a possible D gene (5 bases). This clonotype originated in an adult with an advanced solid tumor such as melanoma, head and neck, liver or kidney cancer. CDR3 sequence: CASSLVLRGAGGYTF. Here the CDR3 DNA reads TGTGCCAGCAGCTTAGTATTACGGGGCGCGGGCGGCTACACCTTC.